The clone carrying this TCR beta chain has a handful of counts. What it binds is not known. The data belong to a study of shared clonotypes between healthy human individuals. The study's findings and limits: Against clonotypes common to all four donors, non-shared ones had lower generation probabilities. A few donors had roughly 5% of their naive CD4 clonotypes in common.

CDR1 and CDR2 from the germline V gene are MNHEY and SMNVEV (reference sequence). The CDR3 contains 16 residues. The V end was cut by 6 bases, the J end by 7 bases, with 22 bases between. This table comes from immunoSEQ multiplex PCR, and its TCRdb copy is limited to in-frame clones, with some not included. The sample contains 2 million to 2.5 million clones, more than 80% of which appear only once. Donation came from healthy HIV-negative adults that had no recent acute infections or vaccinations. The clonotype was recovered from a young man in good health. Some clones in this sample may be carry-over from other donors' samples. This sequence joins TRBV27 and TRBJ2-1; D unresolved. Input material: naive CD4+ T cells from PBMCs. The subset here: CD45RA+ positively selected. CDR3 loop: CASSDPGLSLENEQFF. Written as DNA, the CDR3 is TGTGCCAGCAGCGATCCGGGCCTAAGCCTGGAAAATGAGCAGTTCTTC.